This entry is about one T cell receptor (beta chain). Its antigen remains unknown. Clones were read by immunoSEQ multiplex PCR, and TCRdb kept only the in-frame ones, dropping some. The data show 120,000 or so clones, with about nine tenths seen just once and about 1.5% held by the top ten. The V gene end was trimmed by 5 bases and the J gene end by 7 bases; junction bases not matched to a gene: 11. The germline V gene encodes CDR1 SNHLY and CDR2 FYNNEI. The CDR3 sequence is 15 residues long. This entry belongs to a study of T cell responses to AZD1222 COVID-19 vaccine. Study-level findings and limits: Baseline serostatus was positive in only six AZD1222 recipients. Only after the peak T cell response were repertoires sampled.

Sequenced here: peripheral blood, sampled on day 0 of AZD1222 vaccination. The sequence derives from an adult in good health. The rearrangement joins TRBV2 to TRBJ1-5, with 7 bases lining up with TRBD1. CDR3 coding DNA: TGTGCCAGCAGTTACCACAGGGGATTGGGCCAGCCCCAGCATTTT. Its protein product is CASSYHRGLGQPQHF.